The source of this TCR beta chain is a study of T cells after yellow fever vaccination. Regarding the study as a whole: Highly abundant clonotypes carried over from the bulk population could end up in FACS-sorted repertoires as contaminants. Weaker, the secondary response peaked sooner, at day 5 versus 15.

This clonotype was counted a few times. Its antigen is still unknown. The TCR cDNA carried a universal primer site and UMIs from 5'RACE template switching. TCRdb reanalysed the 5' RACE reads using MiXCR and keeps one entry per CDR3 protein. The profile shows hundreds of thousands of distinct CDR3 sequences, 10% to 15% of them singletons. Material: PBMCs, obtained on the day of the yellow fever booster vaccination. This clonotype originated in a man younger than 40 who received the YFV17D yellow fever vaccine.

In DNA form, the CDR3 reads TGTGCCAGCAGCCTGCCCCCGGGACTAGGAAACAATGAGCAGTTCTTC. This sequence encodes CASSLPPGLGNNEQFF. V usage is TRBV7-6 and J usage is TRBJ2-1, with 8 positions matching TRBD2. This CDR3 region has 16 residues. The germline V gene has CDR1 SGHVS and CDR2 FNYEAQ. V lost 5 bases, J lost 5 bases, and 11 bases stayed unmatched.